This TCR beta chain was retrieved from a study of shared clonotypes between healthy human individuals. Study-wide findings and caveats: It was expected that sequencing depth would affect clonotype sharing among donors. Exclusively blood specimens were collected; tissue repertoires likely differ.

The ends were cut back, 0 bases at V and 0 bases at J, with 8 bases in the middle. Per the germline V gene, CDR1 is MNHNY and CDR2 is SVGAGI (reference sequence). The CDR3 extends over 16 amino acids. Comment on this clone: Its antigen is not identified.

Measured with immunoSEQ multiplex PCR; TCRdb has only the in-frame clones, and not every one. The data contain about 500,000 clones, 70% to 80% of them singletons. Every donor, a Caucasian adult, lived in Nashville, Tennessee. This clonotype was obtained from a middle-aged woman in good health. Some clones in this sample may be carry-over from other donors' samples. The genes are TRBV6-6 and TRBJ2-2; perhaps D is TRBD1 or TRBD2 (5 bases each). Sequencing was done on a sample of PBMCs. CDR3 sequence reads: CASSYSRETNTGELFF. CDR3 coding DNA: TGTGCCAGCAGTTACTCCAGGGAGACGAACACCGGGGAGCTGTTTTTT.